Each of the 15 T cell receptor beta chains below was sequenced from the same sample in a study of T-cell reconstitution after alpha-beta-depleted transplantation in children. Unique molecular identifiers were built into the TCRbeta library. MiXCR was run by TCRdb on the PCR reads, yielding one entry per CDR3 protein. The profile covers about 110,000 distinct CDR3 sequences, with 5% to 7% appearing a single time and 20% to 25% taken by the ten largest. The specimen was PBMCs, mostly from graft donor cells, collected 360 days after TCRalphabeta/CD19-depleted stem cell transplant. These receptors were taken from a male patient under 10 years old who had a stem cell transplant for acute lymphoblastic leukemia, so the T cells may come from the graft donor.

DNA for the CDR3: TGTGCCAGCAGTGACTCCGCGAGGTCTAGCACAGATACGCAGTATTTT. This sequence encodes CASSDSARSSTDTQYF. This sequence joins TRBV6-4 and TRBJ2-3; D uncertain. This CDR3 is built from 16 residues. Trimming took 0 bases from V and 0 from J, leaving 10 bases between them. Per germline, CDR1 MRHNA and CDR2 SNTAGT.

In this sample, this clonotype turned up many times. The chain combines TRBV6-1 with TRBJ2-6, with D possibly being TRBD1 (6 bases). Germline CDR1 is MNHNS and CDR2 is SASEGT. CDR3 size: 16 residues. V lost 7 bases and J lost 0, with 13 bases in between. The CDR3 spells CASTDSLGSGANVLTF. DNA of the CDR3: TGTGCCAGCACGGACAGTTTAGGCTCTGGGGCCAACGTCCTGACTTTC.

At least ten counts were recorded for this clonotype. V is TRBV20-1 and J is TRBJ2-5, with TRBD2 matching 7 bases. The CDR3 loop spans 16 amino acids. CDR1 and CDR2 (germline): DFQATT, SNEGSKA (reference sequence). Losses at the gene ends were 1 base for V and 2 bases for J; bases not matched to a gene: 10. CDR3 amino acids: CSARAAGRERQETQYF. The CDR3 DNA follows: TGCAGTGCTAGAGCCGCCGGGCGGGAGAGACAAGAGACCCAGTACTTC.

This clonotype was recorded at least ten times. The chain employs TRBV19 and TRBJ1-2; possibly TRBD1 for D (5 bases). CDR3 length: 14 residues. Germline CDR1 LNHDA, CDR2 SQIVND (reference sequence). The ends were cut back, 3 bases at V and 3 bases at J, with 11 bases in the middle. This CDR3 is CASSIGGDDYGYTF. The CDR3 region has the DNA TGTGCCAGTAGTATCGGAGGGGACGACTATGGCTACACCTTC.

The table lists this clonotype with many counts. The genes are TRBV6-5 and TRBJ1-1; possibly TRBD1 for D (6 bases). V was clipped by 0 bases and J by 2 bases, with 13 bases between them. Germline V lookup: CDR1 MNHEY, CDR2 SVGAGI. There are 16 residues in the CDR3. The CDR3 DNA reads TGTGCCAGCAGTTACTCTTCAGGGGTTACTAACACTGAAGCTTTCTTT. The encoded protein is CASSYSSGVTNTEAFF.

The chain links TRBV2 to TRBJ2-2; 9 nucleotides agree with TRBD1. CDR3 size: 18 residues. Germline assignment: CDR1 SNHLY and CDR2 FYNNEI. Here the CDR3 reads CTFCSLPGQGMVPGELFF. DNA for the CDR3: TGTACCTTCTGCTCCCTCCCAGGACAGGGGATGGTCCCCGGGGAGCTGTTTTTT.

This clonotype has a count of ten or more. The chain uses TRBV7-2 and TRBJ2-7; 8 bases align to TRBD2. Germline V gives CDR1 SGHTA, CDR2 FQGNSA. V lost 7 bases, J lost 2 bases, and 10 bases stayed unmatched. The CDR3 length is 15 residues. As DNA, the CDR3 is TGTGCCAGCACATTCTACCCGGGGGGGCCCTACGAGCAGTACTTC. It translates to CASTFYPGGPYEQYF.

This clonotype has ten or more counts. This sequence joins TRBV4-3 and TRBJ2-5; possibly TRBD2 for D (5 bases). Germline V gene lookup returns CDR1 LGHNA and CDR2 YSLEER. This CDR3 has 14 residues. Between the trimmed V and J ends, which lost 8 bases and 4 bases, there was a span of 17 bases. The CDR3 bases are TGCGCCAGCCTTAGGCTAGGCCGGGGAGAGACCCAGTACTTC. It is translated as CASLRLGRGETQYF.

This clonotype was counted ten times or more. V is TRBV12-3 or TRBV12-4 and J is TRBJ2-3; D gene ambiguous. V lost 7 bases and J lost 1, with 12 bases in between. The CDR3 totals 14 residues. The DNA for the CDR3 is TGTGCCAGCACCCCTCGACGGGGCACAGATACGCAGTATTTT. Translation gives CASTPRRGTDTQYF.

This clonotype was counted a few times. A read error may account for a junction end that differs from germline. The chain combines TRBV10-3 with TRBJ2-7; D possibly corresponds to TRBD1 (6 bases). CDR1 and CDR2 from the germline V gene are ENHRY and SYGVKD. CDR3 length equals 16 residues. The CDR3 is CAISTGRGETAYAQYF. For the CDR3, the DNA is TGTGCCATCAGTACAGGGCGCGGCGAAACGGCCTACGCGCAGTACTTC.

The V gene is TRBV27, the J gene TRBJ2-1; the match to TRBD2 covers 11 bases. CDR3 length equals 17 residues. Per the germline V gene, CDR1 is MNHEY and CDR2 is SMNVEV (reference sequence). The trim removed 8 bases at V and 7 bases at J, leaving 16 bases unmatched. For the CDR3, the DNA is TGTGCCAGCCAAAGGGGGTATAGCGGGGGGGCGGCAAATGAGCAGTTCTTC. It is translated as CASQRGYSGGAANEQFF.

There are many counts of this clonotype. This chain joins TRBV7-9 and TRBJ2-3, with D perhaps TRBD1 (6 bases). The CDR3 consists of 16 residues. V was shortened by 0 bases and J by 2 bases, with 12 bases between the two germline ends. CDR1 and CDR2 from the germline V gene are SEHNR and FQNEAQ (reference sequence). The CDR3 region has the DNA TGTGCCAGCAGCTTAGCCCAGGACAGTTCCACAGATACGCAGTATTTT. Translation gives CASSLAQDSSTDTQYF.

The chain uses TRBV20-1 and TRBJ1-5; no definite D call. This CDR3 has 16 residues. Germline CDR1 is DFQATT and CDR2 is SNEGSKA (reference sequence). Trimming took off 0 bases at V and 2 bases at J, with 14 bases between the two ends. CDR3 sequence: CSARDLRNQGNQPQHF. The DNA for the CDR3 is TGCAGTGCTAGAGATCTCCGGAATCAGGGCAATCAGCCCCAGCATTTT.

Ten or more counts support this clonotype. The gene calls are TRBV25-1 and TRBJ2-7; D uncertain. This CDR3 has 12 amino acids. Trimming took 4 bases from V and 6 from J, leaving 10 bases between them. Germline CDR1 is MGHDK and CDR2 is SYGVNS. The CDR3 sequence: CASSALLTEQYF. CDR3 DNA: TGTGCCAGCAGTGCCCTCCTGACCGAGCAGTACTTC.

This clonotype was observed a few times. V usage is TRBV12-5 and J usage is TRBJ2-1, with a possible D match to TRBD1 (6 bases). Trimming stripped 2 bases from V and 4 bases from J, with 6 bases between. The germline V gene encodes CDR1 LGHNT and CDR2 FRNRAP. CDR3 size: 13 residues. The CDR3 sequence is CASGLTGYNEQFF. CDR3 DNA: TGTGCTAGTGGTTTGACAGGGTACAATGAGCAGTTCTTC.